The clone carrying this TCR beta chain was seen more than once but under ten times. Its antigen is as yet unknown. This record comes from a study of identical twins. Study-level findings and limits: Partly confounded zero-insertion analyses could result from invariant MAIT and iNKT cells. Insertion counts were lower in abundant cord blood beta clonotypes, a trend that memory repertoires did not show. Within monozygotic twins, out-of-frame TCR alpha sharing was underestimated by the models.

A universal primer site arose from template switching, and cDNA bore unique molecular identifiers. TCRdb redid the calling of the 5' RACE reads with MiXCR, one entry per CDR3 protein. The sample holds roughly 710,000 distinct CDR3 sequences, approximately 6.1% seen once. This receptor was taken from a man between 18 and 35 years old in good health. Sequences were obtained from naive T cells sorted from blood.

CDR3 coding DNA: TGTGCCAGCAGCTTAATTCCGGAGAATCAGTTCTTC. Protein product: CASSLIPENQFF. The chain combines TRBV7-2 with TRBJ2-1; unclear D gene. Germline V CDR1 and CDR2: SGHTA, FQGNSA. V lost 2 bases, J lost 13 bases, and 12 bases lay in between. This CDR3 comprises 12 residues.